This T cell receptor beta chain stems from a study of shared clonotypes between healthy human individuals. Turning to this clone: Its matching antigen is unknown.

With V trimmed by 0 bases and J by 7 bases, 9 bases remained unmatched. Germline CDR1 and CDR2: KGHSY and FQNENV. The length of the CDR3 is 15 residues. Each subset's genomic DNA was shared equally among a number of immunoSEQ plates. TCRdb keeps only in-frame clones here, not all; method: immunoSEQ multiplex PCR. The sample records around 580,000 clones, about 98% being singletons. Points from the study as a whole: When naive CD4 clonotypes were compared across a handful of donors, 4% to 5.5% were shared. Memory subsets generally showed smaller estimated richness than naive subsets did.

Cells designated naive CD8 were CD45RO-negative and were positively selected for CCR7, with terminally differentiated effector memory CD45RA+ cells excluded. The healthy adult donors were HIV-negative and reported no recent acute infections or vaccinations. The receptor was derived from a man younger than 40 in good health. Sequencing used naive CD8+ T cells sorted from blood. The chain combines TRBV16 with TRBJ2-7; TRBD1 matches 7 bases. CDR3 DNA: TGTGCCAGCAGCCAATCTGAGACAGGGCACGAGGAGCAGTACTTC. Translating it yields CASSQSETGHEEQYF.